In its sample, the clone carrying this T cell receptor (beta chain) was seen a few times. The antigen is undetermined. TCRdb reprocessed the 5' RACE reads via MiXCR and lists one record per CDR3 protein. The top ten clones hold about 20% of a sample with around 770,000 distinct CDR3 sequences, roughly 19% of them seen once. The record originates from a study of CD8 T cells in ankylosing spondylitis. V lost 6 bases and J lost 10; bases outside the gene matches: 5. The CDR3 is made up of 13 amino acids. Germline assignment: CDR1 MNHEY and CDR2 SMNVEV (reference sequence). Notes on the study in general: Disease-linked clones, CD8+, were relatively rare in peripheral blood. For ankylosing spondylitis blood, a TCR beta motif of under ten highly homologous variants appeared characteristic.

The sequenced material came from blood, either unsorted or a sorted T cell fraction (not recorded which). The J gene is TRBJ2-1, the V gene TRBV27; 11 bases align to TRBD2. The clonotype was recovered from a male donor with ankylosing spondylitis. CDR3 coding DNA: TGTGCCAGCAGACTAGCGGGGGAGGGGGAGCAGTTCTTC. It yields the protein CASRLAGEGEQFF.